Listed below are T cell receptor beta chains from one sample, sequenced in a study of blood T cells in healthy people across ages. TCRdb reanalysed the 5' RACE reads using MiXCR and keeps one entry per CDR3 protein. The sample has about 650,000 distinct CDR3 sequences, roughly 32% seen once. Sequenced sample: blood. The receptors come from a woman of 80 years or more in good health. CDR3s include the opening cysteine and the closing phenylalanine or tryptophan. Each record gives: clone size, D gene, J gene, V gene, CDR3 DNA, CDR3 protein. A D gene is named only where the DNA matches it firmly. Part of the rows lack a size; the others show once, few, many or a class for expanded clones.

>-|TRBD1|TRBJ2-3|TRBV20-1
TGCAGTGCTCTAGGGGGCAAAGGTCCCGGCCGGGGCACAGATACGCAGTATTTT
CSALGGKGPGRGTDTQYF
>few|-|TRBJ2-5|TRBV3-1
TGTGCCAGCAGCCCTTTTCTATGGGAGACCCAGTACTTC
CASSPFLWETQYF
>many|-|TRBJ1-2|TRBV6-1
TGTGCCAGCAGGCTTTTCAGCGGCAAACCGTCTACTAACTATGGCTACACCTTC
CASRLFSGKPSTNYGYTF
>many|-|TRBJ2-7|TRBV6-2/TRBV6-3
TGTGCCAGCAGCCCTCCCGGGCACATTTACGAGCAGTACTTC
CASSPPGHIYEQYF
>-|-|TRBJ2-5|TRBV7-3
TGTGCCAGCAGCTGGACATACCAAGAGACCCAGTACTTC
CASSWTYQETQYF
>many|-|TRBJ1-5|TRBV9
TGTGCCAGCAGCGCCTTCGGGACCACCAATCAGCCCCAGCATTTT
CASSAFGTTNQPQHF
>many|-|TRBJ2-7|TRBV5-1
TGCGCCAGCCATCTCAGACAGTTATCTGGCTACGAGCAGTACTTC
CASHLRQLSGYEQYF
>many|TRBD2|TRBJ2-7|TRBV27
TGTGCCAGCACCCAGAGCGGGGGGGCAGGCGAGCAGTACTTC
CASTQSGGAGEQYF
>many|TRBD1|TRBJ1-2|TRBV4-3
TGCGCCAGCAGCCAAGATAGTTGGACAGGGGGTTTTGGCTACACCTTC
CASSQDSWTGGFGYTF
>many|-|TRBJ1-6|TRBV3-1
TGTGCCAGCAGCCAAGCCAGGGGATTTGATTCACCCCTCCACTTT
CASSQARGFDSPLHF
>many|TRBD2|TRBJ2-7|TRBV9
TGTGCCAGCAGCGTAGCTACTAGCGGGGTCTACGAGCAGTACTTC
CASSVATSGVYEQYF
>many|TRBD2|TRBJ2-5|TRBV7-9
TGTGCCAGCAGCGCCGCGGGGGGCCAAGAGACCCAGTACTTC
CASSAAGGQETQYF
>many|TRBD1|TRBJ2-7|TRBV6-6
TGTGCCAGCAGTTACTCGGGACAGGGGGCGAGGGAGCAGTACTTC
CASSYSGQGAREQYF
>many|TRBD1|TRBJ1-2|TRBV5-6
TGTGCCAGCAGCCTACGGGACAGCCGCGGCTACACCTTC
CASSLRDSRGYTF
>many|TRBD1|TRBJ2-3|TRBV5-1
TGCGCCAGCAGACTCGGACAGGGATTCACAGATACGCAGTATTTT
CASRLGQGFTDTQYF
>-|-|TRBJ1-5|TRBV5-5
TGTGCCAGCAGCTGGCAGGGGAGTCGGAATCAGCCCCAGCATTTT
CASSWQGSRNQPQHF
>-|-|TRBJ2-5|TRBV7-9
TGTGCCAGCAGCTTAAGGCCGAGCGGGACCCAGTACTTC
CASSLRPSGTQYF
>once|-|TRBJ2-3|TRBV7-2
TGTGCCAGCAGCTTACGGTTCGCCAGTACTCTAAACACAGATACGCAGTATTTT
CASSLRFASTLNTDTQYF
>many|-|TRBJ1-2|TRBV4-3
TGCGCCAGCAGCCAAGACGGAGGTTTCGGCTACACCTTC
CASSQDGGFGYTF
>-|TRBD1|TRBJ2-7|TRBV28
TGTGCCAGCAGTTTGGAACTCCTAGACAGGGAAGTGTACGAGCAGTACTTC
CASSLELLDREVYEQYF
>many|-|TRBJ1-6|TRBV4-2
TGTGCCAGCAGCCAAGGGCAGGGTGGCAATTCACCCCTCCACTTT
CASSQGQGGNSPLHF
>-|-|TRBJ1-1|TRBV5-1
TGCGCCAGCAGCTCCCTTGGCCCGGGCACTGAAGCTTTCTTT
CASSSLGPGTEAFF
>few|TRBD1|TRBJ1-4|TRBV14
TGTGCCAGCAGCCAAGGAACAGGGGCGGGAAAACTGTTTTTT
CASSQGTGAGKLFF
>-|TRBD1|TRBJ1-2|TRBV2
TGTGCCAGCAGGGGATGGGGACAGCCCTATGGCTACACCTTC
CASRGWGQPYGYTF
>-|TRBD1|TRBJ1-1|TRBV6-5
TGTGCCAGCAGTTACTCTCGGACAGGTACTTCTGAAGCTTTCTTT
CASSYSRTGTSEAFF
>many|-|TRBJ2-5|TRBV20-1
TGCAGTGCTACAGAGGTCTCCTATACGGAGACCCAGTACTTC
CSATEVSYTETQYF
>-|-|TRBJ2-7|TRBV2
TGTGCCAGCAGTCTAACTCAGCTTCGGATCTACGAGCAGTACTTC
CASSLTQLRIYEQYF
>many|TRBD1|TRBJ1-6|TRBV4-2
TGTGCCAGCAGCCAAGCCGGGACAGGCCCGAATCCCCTCCACTTT
CASSQAGTGPNPLHF
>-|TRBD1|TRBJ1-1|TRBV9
TGTGCCAGCAGCGTGAGGACAGGGGTCACTGAAGCTTTCTTT
CASSVRTGVTEAFF
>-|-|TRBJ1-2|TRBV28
TGTGCCAGCAGTTTCCGGATGGTGAGCCAGGAGGGCTACACCTTC
CASSFRMVSQEGYTF
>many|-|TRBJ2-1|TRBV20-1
TGCAGTGCTAGAGTCCGACTAGGGCCGGGCAATGAGCAGTTCTTC
CSARVRLGPGNEQFF
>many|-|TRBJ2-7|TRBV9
TGTGCCAGCAGCGTAGGTCCGGATGGCGAGCAGTACTTC
CASSVGPDGEQYF
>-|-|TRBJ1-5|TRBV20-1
TGCAGTGCCTTAAGCAATCAGCCCCAGCATTTT
CSALSNQPQHF
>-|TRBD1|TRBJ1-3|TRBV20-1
TGCAGTGCTCGCTCAGGGGGCGCGAACACCATATATTTT
CSARSGGANTIYF
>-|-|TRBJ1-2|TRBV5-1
TGCGCCAGCAGCTGGACCACTACTAACTATGGCTACACCTTC
CASSWTTTNYGYTF
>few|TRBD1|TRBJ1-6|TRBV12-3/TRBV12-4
TGTGCCAGCAGTCGGGACAGGGGGTTTAATTCACCCCTCCACTTT
CASSRDRGFNSPLHF
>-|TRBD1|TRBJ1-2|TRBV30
TGTGCCTGGAGAGTAGGGGGACAGGGCATCTATGGCTACACCTTC
CAWRVGGQGIYGYTF
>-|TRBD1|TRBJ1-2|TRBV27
TGTGCCAGCAGGGAGACAGGGAGAAACTATGGCTACACCTTC
CASRETGRNYGYTF
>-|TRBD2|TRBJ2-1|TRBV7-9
TGTGCCAGCAGCGTTTCGGGAGGGGTCAATGAGCAGTTCTTC
CASSVSGGVNEQFF
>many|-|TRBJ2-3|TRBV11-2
TGTGCCAGCAGTTATGGCAGACGTCCAGATACGCAGTATTTT
CASSYGRRPDTQYF
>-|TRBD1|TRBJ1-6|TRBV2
TGTGCCAGCAGCTACCAGGGGGGGGGCGCGCGGTCACCCCTCCACTTT
CASSYQGGGARSPLHF
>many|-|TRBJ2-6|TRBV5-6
TGTGCCAGCAGCTTGGATCCCCCGCCCGGGGCCAACGTCCTGACTTTC
CASSLDPPPGANVLTF
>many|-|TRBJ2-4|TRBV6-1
TGTGCCAGCAGTGAAATCGGACAAAGGAACATTCAGTACTTC
CASSEIGQRNIQYF
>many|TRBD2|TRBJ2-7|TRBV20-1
TGCAGTGCTAGAGTGGGTAGCGGGGGCTCCTACGAGCAGTACTTC
CSARVGSGGSYEQYF
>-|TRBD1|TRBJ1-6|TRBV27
TGTGCCAGCAGTTTGGAGGACAGGGATTCACCCCTCCACTTT
CASSLEDRDSPLHF
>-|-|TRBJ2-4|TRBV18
TGTGCCAGCTCTTTGGATACAGTCCCAGCCAAAAACATTCAGTACTTC
CASSLDTVPAKNIQYF
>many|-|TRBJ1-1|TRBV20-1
TGCAGTGCTCCCCCCTCCCTTAAAGATGGCACTGAAGCTTTCTTT
CSAPPSLKDGTEAFF
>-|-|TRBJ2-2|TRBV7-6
TGTGCCAGCAGCTACGAAGAAGCAGGGAGGACCGGGGAGCTGTTTTTT
CASSYEEAGRTGELFF
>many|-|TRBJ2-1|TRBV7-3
TGTGCCAGCAGCCGAGTCCCGCGCAAGTACAATGAGCAGTTCTTC
CASSRVPRKYNEQFF
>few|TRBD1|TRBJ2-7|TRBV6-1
TGTGCCAGCAGGGGCGGGGACAGGTACTACGAGCAGTACTTC
CASRGGDRYYEQYF
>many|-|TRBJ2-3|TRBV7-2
TGTGCCAGCAGCTTAGCCGGAACCTCAAATACGCAGTATTTT
CASSLAGTSNTQYF
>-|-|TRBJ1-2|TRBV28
TGTGCCAGCAGTTTATGGGGTACCGGGGCCTATGGCTACACCTTC
CASSLWGTGAYGYTF
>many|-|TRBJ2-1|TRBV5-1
TGCGCCAGCAGCCCGTCCCTAGCTGGCTCCAATGAGCAGTTCTTC
CASSPSLAGSNEQFF
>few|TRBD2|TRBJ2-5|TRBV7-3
TGTGCCAGCAGCTTAGGAACGGGGACTATCGATGAGCAGTACTTC
CASSLGTGTIDEQYF
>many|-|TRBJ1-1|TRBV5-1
TGCGCCAGCAGCTCTTACACAGGGATGGGCACTGAAGCTTTCTTT
CASSSYTGMGTEAFF
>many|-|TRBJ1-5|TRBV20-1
TGCAGTGCTAGAGGAGAGCGGGGATTCACACATAGCAATCAGCCCCAGCATTTT
CSARGERGFTHSNQPQHF
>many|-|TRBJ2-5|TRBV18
TGTGCCAGCTCAGACAAAGAGACCCAGTACTTC
CASSDKETQYF
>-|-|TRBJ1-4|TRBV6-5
TGTGCCACCAGGGGCAGCATCGCAACTAATGAAAAACTGTTTTTT
CATRGSIATNEKLFF